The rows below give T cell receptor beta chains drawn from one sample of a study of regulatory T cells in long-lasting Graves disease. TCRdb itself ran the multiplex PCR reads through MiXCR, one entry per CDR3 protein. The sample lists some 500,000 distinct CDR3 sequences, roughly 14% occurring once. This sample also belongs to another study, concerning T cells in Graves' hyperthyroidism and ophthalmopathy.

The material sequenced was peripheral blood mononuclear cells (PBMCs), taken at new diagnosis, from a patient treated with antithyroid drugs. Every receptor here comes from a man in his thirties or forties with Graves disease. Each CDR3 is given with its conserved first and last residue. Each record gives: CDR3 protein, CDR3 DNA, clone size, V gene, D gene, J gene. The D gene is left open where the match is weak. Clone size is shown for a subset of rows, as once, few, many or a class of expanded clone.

CDR3aa: CASSVVLHSSVNTEAFF
CDR3nt: TGTGCCAGCAGCGTAGTCCTCCACTCAAGCGTGAACACTGAAGCTTTCTTT
abundance: many
v_gene: TRBV9
d_gene: -
j_gene: TRBJ1-1

CDR3aa: CASSVDSRDGYTF
CDR3nt: TGTGCCAGCAGCGTAGATAGTAGGGACGGCTACACCTTC
abundance: -
v_gene: TRBV9
d_gene: -
j_gene: TRBJ1-2

CDR3aa: CASSLVGGKNTGELFF
CDR3nt: TGCGCCAGCAGCTTGGTGGGCGGGAAGAACACCGGGGAGCTGTTTTTT
abundance: few
v_gene: TRBV5-1
d_gene: -
j_gene: TRBJ2-2

CDR3aa: CATSDLQRTEETQYF
CDR3nt: TGTGCCACCAGTGATTTGCAGAGGACAGAAGAGACCCAGTACTTC
abundance: -
v_gene: TRBV24-1
d_gene: -
j_gene: TRBJ2-5

CDR3aa: CSVNRGGAAYEQYF
CDR3nt: TGCAGCGTGAACAGGGGAGGTGCCGCCTACGAGCAGTACTTC
abundance: many
v_gene: TRBV29-1
d_gene: -
j_gene: TRBJ2-7

CDR3aa: CASSLTAGVADTQYF
CDR3nt: TGTGCCAGCAGCTTGACAGCGGGAGTGGCAGATACGCAGTATTTT
abundance: -
v_gene: TRBV5-4
d_gene: TRBD2
j_gene: TRBJ2-3

CDR3aa: CASSPQGGQPQHF
CDR3nt: TGTGCCAGCTCACCACAGGGCGGTCAGCCCCAGCATTTT
abundance: many
v_gene: TRBV18
d_gene: -
j_gene: TRBJ1-5

CDR3aa: CASSHPGQGRYEQYF
CDR3nt: TGTGCCAGCAGCCACCCGGGGCAGGGTCGCTACGAGCAGTACTTC
abundance: many
v_gene: TRBV7-9
d_gene: -
j_gene: TRBJ2-7

CDR3aa: CASSVGTVEKLFF
CDR3nt: TGTGCCAGCAGCGTCGGGACAGTTGAAAAACTGTTTTTT
abundance: many
v_gene: TRBV6-1
d_gene: TRBD1
j_gene: TRBJ1-4

CDR3aa: CASSHGGSGRRGADTQYF
CDR3nt: TGTGCCAGCAGCCACGGGGGGAGCGGGAGACGGGGCGCAGATACGCAGTATTTT
abundance: many
v_gene: TRBV7-3
d_gene: TRBD2
j_gene: TRBJ2-3

CDR3aa: CSVRGFQGYEQYF
CDR3nt: TGCAGCGTCCGAGGTTTTCAGGGCTACGAGCAGTACTTC
abundance: many
v_gene: TRBV29-1
d_gene: -
j_gene: TRBJ2-7

CDR3aa: CASLPYPDPTYEQYF
CDR3nt: TGTGCCAGCCTCCCCTATCCGGATCCTACCTACGAGCAGTACTTC
abundance: many
v_gene: TRBV7-2
d_gene: -
j_gene: TRBJ2-7